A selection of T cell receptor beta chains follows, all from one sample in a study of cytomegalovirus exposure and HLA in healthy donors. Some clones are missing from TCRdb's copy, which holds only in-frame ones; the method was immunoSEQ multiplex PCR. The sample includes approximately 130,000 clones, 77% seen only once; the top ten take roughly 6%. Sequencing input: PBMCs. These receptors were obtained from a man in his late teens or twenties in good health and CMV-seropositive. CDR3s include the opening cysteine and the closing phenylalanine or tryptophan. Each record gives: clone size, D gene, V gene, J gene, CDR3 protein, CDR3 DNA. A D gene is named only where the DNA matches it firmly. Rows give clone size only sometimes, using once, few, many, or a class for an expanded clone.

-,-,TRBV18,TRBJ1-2,CASSPQRTVNYGYTF,TGTGCCAGCTCACCGCAAAGGACAGTTAACTATGGCTACACCTTC
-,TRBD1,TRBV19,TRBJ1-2,CASTHRGNYGYTF,TGTGCCAGTACACACAGGGGGAACTATGGCTACACCTTC
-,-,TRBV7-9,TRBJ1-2,CASSFKYPNYGYTF,TGTGCCAGCAGCTTTAAATATCCTAACTATGGCTACACCTTC
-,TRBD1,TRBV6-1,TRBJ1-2,CASSEAGTGYGYTF,TGTGCCAGCAGTGAAGCGGGGACAGGCTATGGCTACACCTTC
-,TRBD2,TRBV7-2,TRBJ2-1,CASSSDRGGSYNEQFF,TGTGCCAGCAGCTCAGACCGCGGGGGGTCCTACAATGAGCAGTTCTTC
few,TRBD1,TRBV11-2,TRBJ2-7,CASSSYRGRTYEQYF,TGTGCCAGCAGCTCCTACAGGGGGCGTACCTACGAGCAGTACTTC
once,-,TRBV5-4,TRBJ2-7,CASSGGGLSRYEQYF,TGTGCCAGCAGCGGCGGAGGGCTGTCGCGCTACGAGCAGTACTTC
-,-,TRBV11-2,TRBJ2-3,CASTPTRGGTDTQYF,TGTGCCAGCACCCCGACCCGCGGTGGCACAGATACGCAGTATTTT
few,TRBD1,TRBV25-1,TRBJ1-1,CASSVGQGLNTEAFF,TGTGCCAGCAGTGTAGGACAGGGATTGAACACTGAAGCTTTCTTT
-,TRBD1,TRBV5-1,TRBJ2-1,CASSRGQHNEQFF,TGCGCCAGCAGCAGGGGACAGCACAATGAGCAGTTCTTC
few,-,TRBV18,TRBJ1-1,CASSPKFGGNTEAFF,TGTGCCAGCTCACCCAAGTTTGGCGGGAACACTGAAGCTTTCTTT
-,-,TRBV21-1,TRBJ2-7,CASSKNRDRADYEQYF,TGTGCCAGCAGCAAAAACCGGGACAGGGCCGACTACGAGCAGTACTTC
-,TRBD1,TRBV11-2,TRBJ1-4,CASSKNRGEKLFF,TGTGCCAGCAGCAAAAACAGGGGAGAAAAACTGTTTTTT
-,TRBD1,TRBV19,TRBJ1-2,CASRPSTSGGHYGYTF,TGTGCCAGTCGCCCCTCCACCTCAGGGGGACACTATGGCTACACCTTC
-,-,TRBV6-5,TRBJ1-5,CASKENSNQPQHF,TGTGCCAGCAAAGAGAACAGCAATCAGCCCCAGCATTTT
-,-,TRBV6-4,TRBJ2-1,CASRPTKGANEQFF,TGTGCCAGCAGGCCGACGAAAGGGGCTAATGAGCAGTTCTTC
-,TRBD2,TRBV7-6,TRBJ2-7,CAVSGGIAYEQYF,TGTGCCGTTTCCGGGGGGATAGCCTACGAGCAGTACTTC
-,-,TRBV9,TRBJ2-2,CASSRDLRNTGELFF,TGTGCCAGCAGCAGGGACTTGAGAAACACCGGGGAGCTGTTTTTT
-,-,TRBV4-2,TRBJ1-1,CASSRGVQTNTEAFF,TGTGCCAGCAGCCGGGGGGTGCAGACGAACACTGAAGCTTTCTTT
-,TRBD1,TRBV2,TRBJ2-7,CAIQGKASYEQYF,TGTGCCATACAGGGGAAGGCTTCCTACGAGCAGTACTTC
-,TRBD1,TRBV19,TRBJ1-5,CASSISHDTGDQPQHF,TGTGCCAGTAGTATCTCCCATGATACAGGGGATCAGCCCCAGCATTTT
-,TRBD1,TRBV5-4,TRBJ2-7,CASSPEQGSYEQYF,TGTGCCAGCAGCCCCGAACAGGGGTCCTACGAGCAGTACTTC
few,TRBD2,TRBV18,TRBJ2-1,CASSPPVSGGYNEQFF,TGTGCCAGCTCACCACCGGTTAGCGGGGGCTACAATGAGCAGTTCTTC
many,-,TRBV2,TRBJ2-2,CASSEEGLANTGELFF,TGTGCCAGCAGTGAAGAGGGACTTGCGAACACCGGGGAGCTGTTTTTT
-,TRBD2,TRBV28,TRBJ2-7,CASIPLAGATEQYF,TGTGCCAGCATCCCACTAGCGGGAGCAACCGAGCAGTACTTC
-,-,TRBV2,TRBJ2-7,CASSEFGGPIYEQYF,TGTGCCAGCAGTGAATTTGGGGGCCCCATCTACGAGCAGTACTTC
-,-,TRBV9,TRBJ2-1,CASSDRTDDNEQFF,TGTGCCAGCAGCGATCGGACAGACGACAATGAGCAGTTCTTC
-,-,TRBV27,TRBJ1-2,CASRYTGSNYGYTF,TGTGCCAGCAGGTATACGGGGAGTAACTATGGCTACACCTTC
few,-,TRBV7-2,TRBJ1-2,CASSLQGRRGGYTF,TGTGCCAGCAGCTTGCAGGGTAGGAGGGGCGGCTACACCTTC
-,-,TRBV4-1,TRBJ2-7,CASSQFVHSPYEQYF,TGCGCCAGCAGCCAATTCGTGCACAGTCCCTACGAGCAGTACTTC
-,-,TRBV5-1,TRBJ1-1,CASSLAFQGRAFF,TGCGCCAGCAGCTTGGCTTTTCAGGGAAGAGCTTTCTTT
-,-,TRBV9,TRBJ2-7,CASSVDSHEQYF,TGTGCCAGCAGCGTAGACTCCCATGAGCAGTACTTC
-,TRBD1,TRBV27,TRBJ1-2,CATRQGYLDTF,TGTGCCACCAGACAGGGTTATTTGGACACCTTC
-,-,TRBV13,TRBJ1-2,CASSLGTGGGYGYTF,TGTGCCAGCAGCTTAGGTACGGGTGGAGGGTATGGCTACACCTTC
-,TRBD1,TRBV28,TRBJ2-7,CASSPTGAYEQYF,TGTGCCAGCAGTCCGACAGGGGCCTACGAGCAGTACTTC
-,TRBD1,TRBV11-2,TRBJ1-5,CASSLDWTGSNQPQHF,TGTGCCAGCAGCTTAGATTGGACAGGGAGCAATCAGCCCCAGCATTTT
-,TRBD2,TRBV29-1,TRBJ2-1,CSVEWVGSGSYNEQFF,TGCAGCGTTGAGTGGGTGGGCAGCGGGAGCTACAATGAGCAGTTCTTC
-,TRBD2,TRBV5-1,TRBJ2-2,CASSLSGSRTGELFF,TGCGCCAGCAGCCTTAGCGGGAGCCGCACCGGGGAGCTGTTTTTT
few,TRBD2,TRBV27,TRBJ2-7,CASSLSQASGGYEQYF,TGTGCCAGCAGTTTATCGCAGGCTAGCGGGGGATACGAGCAGTACTTC
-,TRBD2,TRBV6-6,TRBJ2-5,CASSPRTSGIQETQYF,TGTGCCAGCAGCCCCCGGACTAGCGGGATCCAAGAGACCCAGTACTTC
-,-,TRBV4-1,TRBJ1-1,CASSSQGTEAFF,TGCGCCAGCAGCTCTCAGGGTACTGAAGCTTTCTTT
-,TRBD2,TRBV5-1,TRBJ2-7,CASSLGGGSRVMDEQYF,TGCGCCAGCAGCTTGGGAGGCGGGAGCAGAGTTATGGACGAGCAGTACTTC